This record covers a single T cell receptor beta chain. Trimming shortened V by 4 bases and J by 6 bases, and 16 bases separated the two germline ends. Germline assignment: CDR1 SGHAT and CDR2 FQNNGV. This CDR3 comprises 15 residues. Molecular barcoded adaptors covering alpha/delta and beta/gamma chains were used on around 370 ng RNA. TCRdb itself ran the reads through MiXCR, one entry per CDR3 protein. The table includes about 58,000 distinct CDR3 sequences, 9% to 15% detected once. Sampling of bone marrow took place during active disease in every patient. The data were taken from a study of read filtering for tumor transcriptome and immune sequencing.

This sequence was found in a donor aged 40 or older with multiple myeloma. Sequencing input: a population of CD138-negative cells sorted from bone marrow. The chain is built from TRBV11-2 and TRBJ1-5; TRBD1 might be the D (5 bases). The CDR3 bases are TGTGCCAGCAGCTCAGGCGGGGGGTACGGTCAGCCCCAGCATTTT. Translated, it gives CASSSGGGYGQPQHF.